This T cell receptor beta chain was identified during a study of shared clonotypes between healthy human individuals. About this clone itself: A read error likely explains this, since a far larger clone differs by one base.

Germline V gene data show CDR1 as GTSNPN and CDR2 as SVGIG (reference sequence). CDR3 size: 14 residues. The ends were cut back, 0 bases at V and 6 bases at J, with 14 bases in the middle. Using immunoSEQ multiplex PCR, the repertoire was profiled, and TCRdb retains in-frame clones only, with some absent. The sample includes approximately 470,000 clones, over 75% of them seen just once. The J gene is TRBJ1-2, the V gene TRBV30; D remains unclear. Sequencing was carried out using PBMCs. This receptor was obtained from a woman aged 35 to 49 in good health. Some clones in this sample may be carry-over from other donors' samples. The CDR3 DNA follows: TGTGCCTGGAGTGTCGGGCCTTCCTTCCATGGCTACACCTTC. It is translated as CAWSVGPSFHGYTF.